There are many counts of the clone carrying this TCR beta chain. Antigen: not known. The source material, RNA transcripts, was used to amplify TCR beta CDR3 regions. First-round RT-PCR targeting the TCR CDR3 was performed with the HTBI primer set. TCRdb reanalysed the multiplex PCR reads using MiXCR and keeps one entry per CDR3 protein. The data show around 600,000 distinct CDR3 sequences, 13% to 15% seen once. This specimen belongs to a study of T cells in Graves' hyperthyroidism and ophthalmopathy. Study information: Peripheral blood was collected at initial diagnosis, before any treatment. Study-level results: Before onset, by a median of about seven months, the model predicted ophthalmopathy.

Clinical symptoms, serum thyroxine, TRAb, thyroid ultrasound and orbital computed tomography established diagnosis. PBMCs came from more than 9.5 ml fresh peripheral blood. This CDR3 contains 14 residues. Deletions cut 6 bases from V and 8 bases from J, with 17 bases between. Germline V gene sequence: CDR1 SGHTA, CDR2 FQGTGA. The J gene is TRBJ2-1, the V gene TRBV7-3; weak D call: TRBD2 (6 bases). Material: blood. This clonotype originated in a woman aged 18 to 35 with Graves' ophthalmopathy. The CDR3 reads CASRTGLSSDEQFF. Here the CDR3 DNA reads TGTGCCAGCAGAACAGGTCTTTCTAGCGATGAGCAGTTCTTC.